There are many counts of the clone carrying this T cell receptor (beta chain). What it binds is not known. V shed 2 bases and J shed 0 bases, with 17 bases lying between them. Per germline, CDR1 DFQATT and CDR2 SNEGSKA (reference sequence). The CDR3 totals 17 residues. The record originates from a study of regulatory T cells in long-lasting Graves disease. Study results and limitations: Among samples with persistent disease, TRBV28, TRBJ1-2 and TRBJ2-5 were favored. Analyses excluded thyroid tissue, covering peripheral blood alone.

Through Arm-PCR of CDR3 regions and iRepertoire HTBI primers, TCR beta libraries were built. TCRdb re-called the multiplex PCR reads with MiXCR, one entry per CDR3 protein. The sample contains roughly 450,000 distinct CDR3 sequences, 20% to 30% of which appear only once. The time point is: persistent/refractory GD, antithyroid drugs over 5 years with positive TRAb. There was RNA extracted from PBMCs, and the TCR library was made from it. Peripheral blood, nine milliliters of it, was drawn into EDTA tubes. The sequence derives from a female donor with Graves disease. This chain links TRBV20-1 with TRBJ2-4; D ambiguous. Sequences were derived from peripheral blood mononuclear cells (PBMCs), sampled when the disease was refractory, from a patient treated with antithyroid drugs. CDR3 bases: TGCAGTGCTAGATGGTCCAGACCACAACAAGCCAAAAACATTCAGTACTTC. This translates into CSARWSRPQQAKNIQYF.